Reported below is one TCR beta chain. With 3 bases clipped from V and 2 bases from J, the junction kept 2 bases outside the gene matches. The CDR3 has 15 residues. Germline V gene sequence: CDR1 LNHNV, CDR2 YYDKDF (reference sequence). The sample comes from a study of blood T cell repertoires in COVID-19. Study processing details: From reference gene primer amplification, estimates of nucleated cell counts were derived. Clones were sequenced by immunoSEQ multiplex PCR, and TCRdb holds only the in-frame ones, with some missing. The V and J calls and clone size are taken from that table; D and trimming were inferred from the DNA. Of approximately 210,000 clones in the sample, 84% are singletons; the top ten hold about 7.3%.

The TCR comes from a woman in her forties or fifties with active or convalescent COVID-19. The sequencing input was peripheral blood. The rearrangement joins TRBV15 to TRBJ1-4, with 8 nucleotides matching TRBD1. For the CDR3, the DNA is TGTGCCACCAGCAGCCGACAGGGGACTAATGAAAAACTGTTTTTT. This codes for CATSSRQGTNEKLFF.